This is a list of T cell receptor beta chains from one sample in a study of CD8 T cells in ankylosing spondylitis. TCRdb reprocessed the 5' RACE reads via MiXCR and lists one record per CDR3 protein. The repertoire consists of around 230,000 distinct CDR3 sequences, with 8.6% occurring once and the leading ten covering around 7%. Specimen: blood, either unsorted or a sorted T cell fraction (not recorded which). Source of these receptors: a male donor with ankylosing spondylitis or in good health (not recorded which). Each CDR3 is given with its conserved first and last residue. The D gene is left open where the match is weak. Only part of the rows carry a size: once, few, many, or a class if the clone is expanded.

TRBD2	15	.	TRBV19	TRBJ2-1	CASSDISGSVGEQFF	TGTGCCAGTAGCGATATTAGCGGGAGTGTGGGTGAGCAGTTCTTC
.	13	.	TRBV7-9	TRBJ2-7	CASTPSLTGEPYF	TGTGCCAGCACCCCATCGCTAACGGGAGAGCCGTACTTC
.	16	many	TRBV5-1	TRBJ2-4	CASSLGQTIAKNIQYF	TGCGCCAGCAGCTTGGGACAGACCATAGCCAAAAACATTCAGTACTTC
TRBD2	18	few	TRBV20-1	TRBJ2-1	CSALPASGRTSSYNEQFF	TGCAGTGCTCTCCCCGCTAGCGGGAGGACCTCCTCCTACAATGAGCAGTTCTTC
.	14	.	TRBV4-2	TRBJ1-5	CASSHSEHRRTQHF	TGTGCCAGCAGCCATTCGGAGCACCGAAGGACCCAGCATTTT
.	14	many	TRBV10-3	TRBJ2-3	CAISASSSTDTQYF	TGTGCCATCAGTGCCAGCTCTAGCACAGATACGCAGTATTTT
.	13	many	TRBV12-3/TRBV12-4	TRBJ1-1	CASSVGSYTEAFF	TGTGCCAGCAGTGTAGGGAGCTACACTGAAGCTTTCTTT
.	14	many	TRBV9	TRBJ1-1	CASSGGMINTEAFF	TGTGCCAGCAGCGGGGGGATGATAAACACTGAAGCTTTCTTT
.	14	many	TRBV6-5	TRBJ1-1	CASSYSRGAAEAFF	TGTGCCAGCAGTTACTCGCGGGGGGCCGCTGAAGCTTTCTTT
.	13	many	TRBV20-1	TRBJ2-3	CSATQQGTDTQYF	TGCAGTGCTACACAACAGGGCACAGATACGCAGTATTTT
TRBD2	15	many	TRBV3-1	TRBJ2-2	CASSLAGSYTGELFF	TGTGCCAGCAGCTTAGCGGGAAGTTACACCGGGGAGCTGTTTTTT
.	12	.	TRBV12-3/TRBV12-4	TRBJ1-2	CASSSNSYGYTF	TGTGCCAGCAGCTCCAACAGCTATGGCTACACCTTC
TRBD1	16	many	TRBV2	TRBJ1-1	CAISLEGGQGRAEAFF	TGTGCCATCTCTCTAGAAGGGGGACAGGGGAGGGCTGAAGCTTTCTTT
.	17	few	TRBV7-2	TRBJ1-4	CASSQPLRVGLPEKLFF	TGTGCCAGCAGCCAACCGCTCAGGGTCGGTTTGCCAGAAAAACTGTTTTTT
.	15	.	TRBV5-1	TRBJ2-7	CASSLSVPSLYEQYF	TGCGCCAGCAGCTTGTCGGTCCCAAGCCTCTACGAGCAGTACTTC
TRBD1	15	many	TRBV29-1	TRBJ2-3	CSVTPGQGNTDTQYF	TGCAGCGTTACCCCCGGACAGGGAAACACAGATACGCAGTATTTT
.	11	many	TRBV20-1	TRBJ1-4	CSAEGGEKLFF	TGCAGTGCTGAGGGTGGGGAAAAACTGTTTTTT
.	11	many	TRBV12-3/TRBV12-4	TRBJ2-3	CASSSSYTQYF	TGTGCCAGCAGCTCCTCTTATACGCAGTATTTT
.	11	many	TRBV29-1	TRBJ1-1	CSATLNTEAFF	TGCAGCGCAACATTGAACACTGAAGCTTTCTTT
TRBD1	15	few	TRBV5-6	TRBJ1-6	CASSSQLTGVSPLHF	TGTGCCAGCAGCTCTCAATTGACAGGGGTTTCACCCCTCCACTTT
.	14	.	TRBV6-5	TRBJ1-2	CASSYSAVNYGYTF	TGTGCCAGCAGTTACTCCGCGGTGAACTATGGCTACACCTTC
.	14	many	TRBV7-7	TRBJ2-2	CASSLNPNTGELFF	TGTGCTAGCAGCTTAAATCCCAACACCGGGGAGCTGTTTTTT
.	14	many	TRBV12-3/TRBV12-4	TRBJ2-1	CASSRTGRVNEQFF	TGTGCCAGCAGTCGGACAGGGAGGGTCAATGAGCAGTTCTTC
.	14	many	TRBV5-1	TRBJ2-7	CASSLLTPSYEQYF	TGCGCCAGCAGCTTGCTGACGCCCTCCTACGAGCAGTACTTC
.	16	few	TRBV7-6	TRBJ1-6	CASSLMGDGGHSPLHF	TGTGCCAGCAGCCTAATGGGTGACGGAGGGCATTCACCCCTCCACTTT
.	14	many	TRBV7-2	TRBJ2-2	CASSPGTLAGELFF	TGTGCCAGCAGCCCCGGGACGTTGGCCGGGGAGCTGTTTTTT
TRBD1	16	few	TRBV15	TRBJ2-1	CATSRPPGQGDNEQFF	TGTGCCACCAGCAGGCCCCCCGGACAGGGCGACAATGAGCAGTTCTTC
TRBD2	16	many	TRBV28	TRBJ2-2	CASRGAGAMNTGELFF	TGTGCCAGCCGAGGGGCGGGAGCCATGAACACCGGGGAGCTGTTTTTT
.	14	.	TRBV7-3	TRBJ1-5	CASSHRRDRQPQHF	TGTGCCAGCAGTCACCGACGGGATAGACAGCCCCAGCATTTT
.	15	many	TRBV7-6	TRBJ2-3	CASSYQQGRTDTQYF	TGTGCCAGCAGCTACCAACAGGGTCGCACAGATACGCAGTATTTT
.	15	few	TRBV7-2	TRBJ2-1	CASSSERSTYNEQFF	TGTGCCAGCAGCTCCGAGCGTTCAACCTACAATGAGCAGTTCTTC
.	14	many	TRBV12-3/TRBV12-4	TRBJ2-7	CASSPSGTLGEQYF	TGTGCCAGCAGTCCATCAGGGACACTGGGCGAGCAGTACTTC
.	12	.	TRBV2	TRBJ2-1	CASSEFRNEQFF	TGTGCCAGCAGTGAATTTAGGAATGAGCAGTTCTTC
.	15	many	TRBV6-1	TRBJ2-6	CASSATHSGANVLTF	TGTGCCAGCAGCGCGACCCATTCTGGGGCCAACGTCCTGACTTTC
TRBD2	15	many	TRBV7-2	TRBJ2-1	CASSLAPGGFNEQFF	TGTGCCAGCAGCTTAGCACCGGGAGGGTTCAATGAGCAGTTCTTC
.	12	many	TRBV15	TRBJ2-7	CATSRPNYEQYF	TGTGCCACCAGCAGACCCAACTACGAGCAGTACTTC
.	13	many	TRBV20-1	TRBJ2-2	CSALGVGSGELFF	TGCAGTGCCCTTGGAGTGGGCTCCGGGGAGCTGTTTTTT
TRBD1	15	many	TRBV7-2	TRBJ1-2	CASSAWTGGNYGYTF	TGTGCCAGCAGCGCCTGGACAGGGGGCAACTATGGCTACACCTTC
TRBD2	16	many	TRBV12-3/TRBV12-4	TRBJ2-3	CASSVAAGGFEDTQYF	TGTGCCAGCAGTGTTGCGGCGGGAGGATTCGAGGATACGCAGTATTTT
.	14	few	TRBV5-8	TRBJ2-5	CASSLSLDQETQYF	TGTGCCAGCAGCTTGAGTCTAGACCAAGAGACCCAGTACTTC
TRBD1	13	.	TRBV5-5	TRBJ2-1	CASRQTGGNEQFF	TGTGCCAGCAGACAGACAGGGGGAAATGAGCAGTTCTTC
TRBD2	15	many	TRBV5-1	TRBJ2-7	CASSSGLAGFYEQYF	TGCGCCAGCAGCTCCGGACTAGCGGGTTTCTACGAGCAGTACTTC
TRBD2	16	.	TRBV5-1	TRBJ2-7	CASSPSGTSGTIGQYF	TGCGCCAGCAGCCCTTCCGGGACTAGCGGGACGATCGGGCAGTACTTC
.	15	few	TRBV2	TRBJ2-5	CASSEALNRRETQYF	TGTGCCAGCAGTGAAGCGCTTAACAGACGAGAGACCCAGTACTTC
.	15	many	TRBV11-2	TRBJ2-2	CASSFTPRVSGELFF	TGTGCCAGCAGCTTCACACCCCGAGTTTCCGGGGAGCTGTTTTTT
.	13	many	TRBV20-1	TRBJ1-6	CSAREGGNSPLHF	TGCAGTGCTAGAGAAGGCGGGAATTCACCCCTCCACTTT
TRBD1	14	many	TRBV20-1	TRBJ2-1	CSALSDRGRNEQFF	TGCAGTGCCTTATCGGACAGGGGGCGAAATGAGCAGTTCTTC
TRBD1	15	many	TRBV9	TRBJ2-3	CASSVQGAGTDTQYF	TGTGCCAGCAGCGTACAGGGGGCAGGCACAGATACGCAGTATTTT
.	14	many	TRBV29-1	TRBJ2-7	CSVLGRLVPYEQYF	TGCAGCGTCCTGGGCAGGCTGGTCCCCTACGAGCAGTACTTC
.	13	many	TRBV7-9	TRBJ2-7	CASSLRETYEQYF	TGTGCCAGCAGCTTAAGGGAGACATACGAGCAGTACTTC
TRBD2	18	many	TRBV11-2	TRBJ2-7	CASSLGTGTSGRAYEQYF	TGTGCCAGCAGCTTAGGCACCGGGACTAGCGGGAGGGCGTACGAGCAGTACTTC
.	13	many	TRBV12-3/TRBV12-4	TRBJ1-5	CASSLTLRQPQHF	TGTGCCAGCAGCCTCACCCTAAGACAGCCCCAGCATTTT
.	17	many	TRBV27	TRBJ2-6	CASSSKTAVSGANVLTF	TGTGCCAGCAGTTCTAAGACAGCTGTCTCTGGGGCCAACGTCCTGACTTTC
TRBD1	14	few	TRBV11-1	TRBJ1-2	CASSPAGQSLGYTF	TGTGCCAGCAGCCCCGCGGGACAGTCACTTGGCTACACCTTC
.	15	many	TRBV5-1	TRBJ1-5	CASSADTGLGQPQHF	TGCGCCAGCAGCGCTGACACAGGGTTGGGTCAGCCCCAGCATTTT
TRBD2	16	few	TRBV5-4	TRBJ2-5	CASSLQRSGREETQYF	TGTGCCAGCAGCTTGCAACGTAGCGGGAGGGAGGAGACCCAGTACTTC
.	13	many	TRBV20-1	TRBJ2-7	CSASNGPSYEQYF	TGCAGTGCTAGTAACGGGCCCTCCTACGAGCAGTACTTC
.	16	few	TRBV7-2	TRBJ1-4	CASSSGGRGPNEKLFF	TGTGCCAGCAGCTCCGGGGGGCGCGGTCCTAATGAAAAACTGTTTTTT
.	13	.	TRBV12-3/TRBV12-4	TRBJ2-3	CASSFPPTDTQYF	TGTGCCAGCAGTTTCCCCCCAACAGATACGCAGTATTTT